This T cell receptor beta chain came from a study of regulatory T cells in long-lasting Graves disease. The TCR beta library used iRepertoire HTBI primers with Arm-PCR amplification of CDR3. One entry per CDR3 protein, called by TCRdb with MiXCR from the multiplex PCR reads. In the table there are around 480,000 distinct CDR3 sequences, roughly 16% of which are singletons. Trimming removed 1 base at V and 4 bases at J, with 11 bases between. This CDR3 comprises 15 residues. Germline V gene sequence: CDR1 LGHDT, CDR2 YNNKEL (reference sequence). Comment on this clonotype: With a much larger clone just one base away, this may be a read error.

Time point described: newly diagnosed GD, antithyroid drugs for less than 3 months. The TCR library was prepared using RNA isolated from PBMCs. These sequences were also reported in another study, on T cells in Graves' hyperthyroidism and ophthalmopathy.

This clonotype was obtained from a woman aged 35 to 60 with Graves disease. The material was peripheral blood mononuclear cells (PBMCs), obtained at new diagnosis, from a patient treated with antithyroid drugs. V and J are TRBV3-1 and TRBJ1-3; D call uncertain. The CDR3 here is CASSQVGSGGNTIYF. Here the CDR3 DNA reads TGTGCCAGCAGCCAAGTTGGGTCTGGCGGAAACACCATATATTTT.